This entry features one TCR beta chain sequence. Original data processing: Nucleated cell number was recorded as an estimate derived from reference gene primer amplification. Some clones are missing from TCRdb's copy, which holds only in-frame ones; the method was immunoSEQ multiplex PCR. That table furnishes V, J and clone size, whereas the DNA furnished D and trimming. The data show about 160,000 clones, approximately 88% seen once. This sample is part of a study of blood T cell repertoires in COVID-19. Turning to the study itself: Both acute and convalescent COVID-19 samples were obtained from the United States, Italy and Spain.

Germline CDR1 reads LNHNV; CDR2 reads YYDKDF (reference sequence). V dropped 0 bases and J dropped 1; count of bases not matched to a gene: 4. This CDR3 spans 17 amino acids. This clonotype originated in a man between 65 and 85 years old with acute or convalescent COVID-19. The specimen sequenced was peripheral blood. The chain recombines TRBV15 with TRBJ2-3; 10 nucleotides line up with TRBD1. The DNA of the CDR3 is TGTGCCACCAGCAGAGATGGACAGGGGGTTGGCACAGATACGCAGTATTTT. It specifies CATSRDGQGVGTDTQYF.